This entry lists 27 T cell receptor beta chains sequenced from one sample in a study of blood T cells in healthy people across ages. For the second PCR, which ran for roughly 6 to 12 cycles, a sample-barcoded 5' primer and a J-beta primer mix were used. TCRdb reprocessed the 5' RACE reads with MiXCR, giving one entry per CDR3 protein. The repertoire holds about 800,000 distinct CDR3 sequences, with roughly 25% as singletons. These data also featured in a second study, about T cells of mothers and their children.

Sequencing was performed on blood. These receptors were taken from a boy younger than 18 in good health.

The chain employs TRBV27 and TRBJ2-3, with 8 bases aligning to TRBD2. The trim removed 3 bases at V and 0 bases at J, leaving 11 bases unmatched. The CDR3 length is 18 residues. Per the germline V gene, CDR1 is MNHEY and CDR2 is SMNVEV (reference sequence). This CDR3 is CASSLPPSGTRSTDTQYF. In DNA form, the CDR3 reads TGTGCCAGCAGTTTGCCTCCCTCCGGGACTAGAAGCACAGATACGCAGTATTTT.

This clonotype was seen more than once but under ten times. This chain uses TRBV7-2 with TRBJ2-3, with D maybe TRBD1 (5 bases). CDR3 length: 16 residues. The germline V gene encodes CDR1 SGHTA and CDR2 FQGNSA. V shed 4 bases and J shed 6 bases, with 20 bases lying between them. As DNA, the CDR3 is TGTGCCAGCAGCTCCTGGACAAACCCTCCAGGGGATACGCAGTATTTT. The encoded protein is CASSSWTNPPGDTQYF.

The genes are TRBV12-3 or TRBV12-4 and TRBJ2-3; D is unclear. There are 14 residues in the CDR3. Trimming pared 3 bases from V and 13 bases from J, leaving 20 bases between. CDR3 nucleotides: TGTGCCAGCAGTTTCGGAGTGAGAGCAGATGTGGAGTATTTT. Its translation: CASSFGVRADVEYF.

The chain uses TRBV5-1 and TRBJ2-2; D is perhaps TRBD1 or TRBD2 (5 bases each). Trimming removed 4 bases at V and 5 bases at J, with 15 bases between. Germline CDR1 reads SGHRS; CDR2 reads YFSETQ. There are 15 residues in the CDR3. The CDR3 nucleotides are TGCGCCAGCAGCCTTTCACTGGGGGTAACCGGGGAGCTGTTTTTT. Its protein is CASSLSLGVTGELFF. The full variable domain, with the rest looked up from reference TRBV5-1 and TRBJ2-2, is KAGVTQTPRYLIKTRGQQVTLSCSPISGHRSVSWYQQTPGQGLQFLFEYFSETQRNKGNFPGRFSGRQFSNSRSEMNVSTLELGDSALYLCASSLSLGVTGELFFGEGSRLTVL.

The chain couples TRBV28 to TRBJ1-5; no clear D. This CDR3 spans 13 amino acids. Trimming took off 5 bases at V and 7 bases at J, with 12 bases between the two ends. Germline values: CDR1 MDHEN, CDR2 SYDVKM. CDR3 in DNA: TGTGCCAGCAGTCCCCTCGTGTGGCAGCCCCAGCATTTT. Its translation is CASSPLVWQPQHF.

The sample holds a few counts of this clonotype. V usage is TRBV10-3 and J usage is TRBJ1-4, with 7 bases matching TRBD1. Germline loops: CDR1 ENHRY, CDR2 SYGVKD. The CDR3 sequence is 14 residues long. J lost 6 bases, V lost 4 bases, and 5 bases had no gene match. The DNA of the CDR3 is TGTGCCATCAGTGCAGGAGGGACAGATGAAAAACTGTTTTTT. The encoded protein is CAISAGGTDEKLFF.

The chain has TRBV20-1 and TRBJ2-7; D is possibly TRBD1 or TRBD2 (5 bases each). This CDR3 contains 16 residues. V lost 0 bases and J lost 3, with 18 bases in between. Per the germline V gene, CDR1 is DFQATT and CDR2 is SNEGSKA (reference sequence). CDR3 DNA: TGCAGTGCTAGAGACCCAGGGCAAGGGGACCACTACGAGCAGTACTTC. Protein: CSARDPGQGDHYEQYF.

V is TRBV4-1 and J is TRBJ2-5; TRBD1 is a possible D gene (5 bases). The V gene's germline CDR1 is MGHRA and CDR2 YSYEKL. The V end lost 3 bases, the J end lost 4 bases, and 15 bases lay between the germline ends. The CDR3 sequence is 15 residues long. The CDR3, as DNA: TGCGCCAGCAGCCACCTGACGGACAATCGAGAGACCCAGTACTTC. As protein: CASSHLTDNRETQYF.

This clonotype has more than one count but fewer than ten. This chain links TRBV29-1 with TRBJ2-1; TRBD2 agrees at 10 bases. Germline values: CDR1 SQVTM, CDR2 ANQGSEA. V shed 3 bases and J 7 bases; nucleotides not matched to a gene: 6. The CDR3 sequence is 14 residues long. This CDR3 is CSVDGLAGVNEQFF. The CDR3 DNA sequence: TGCAGCGTTGACGGGCTAGCGGGAGTGAATGAGCAGTTCTTC.

This sequence joins TRBV9 and TRBJ2-1; the D is unclear. The CDR3 spans 11 residues. V lost 2 bases to trimming and J lost 8 bases, with 5 bases between them. Germline V CDR1 and CDR2: SGDLS, YYNGEE. CDR3 amino acids: CASSVDDEQFF. The CDR3 nucleotides are TGTGCCAGCAGCGTGGACGATGAGCAGTTCTTC. Variable domain in full (rest from reference TRBV9 and TRBJ2-1): DSGVTQTPKHLITATGQRVTLRCSPRSGDLSVYWYQQSLDQGLQFLIQYYNGEERAKGNILERFSAQQFPDLHSELNLSSLELGDSALYFCASSVDDEQFFGPGTRLTVL.

This clonotype has a handful of counts. No conserved phenylalanine or tryptophan is present at the end of the CDR3, so a read error is the likely explanation. The chain employs TRBV20-1 and TRBJ1-1; 7 bases are a match to TRBD1. The CDR3 extends over 16 amino acids. Unmatched junction bases numbered 15, after V lost 5 bases and J lost 3 bases. Per the germline V gene, CDR1 is DFQATT and CDR2 is SNEGSKA (reference sequence). DNA for the CDR3: TGCAGTGCTGAGTGGTGGGACAGATGGATCGACACTGAAGCTTTCCTT. This gives the protein CSAEWWDRWIDTEAFL.

The chain joins TRBV20-1 to TRBJ2-7; 8 bases are shared with TRBD2. The germline V gene encodes CDR1 DFQATT and CDR2 SNEGSKA (reference sequence). This CDR3 has 14 residues. V lost 3 bases to trimming and J lost 3 bases; unmatched junction nucleotides: 7. Here the CDR3 DNA reads TGCAGTGCTAGTATGGTAGCGGGGAACTACGAGCAGTACTTC. Its protein product is CSASMVAGNYEQYF.

As concerns this clonotype: At one end, the junction sequence differs from germline, possibly due to a read error. J is TRBJ2-3 and V is TRBV7-3, with unresolved D. The DNA end lines up better with TRBJ1-5; the J call may be wrong. This CDR3 has 15 residues. The germline CDR1 and CDR2 sequences are SGHTA and FQGTGA. CDR3 sequence (DNA): TGCGCCAGCAGGTCCCTAGCGGGCACGGTGGATACGCAGCATTTT. Amino acid sequence: CASRSLAGTVDTQHF.

This clonotype was seen a few times. The J gene is TRBJ1-2, the V gene TRBV3-1; no clear D gene. The CDR3 runs to 15 residues. With 0 bases removed from V and 0 bases from J, the gap between germline ends came to 8 bases. Germline values: CDR1 LGHDT, CDR2 YNNKEL (reference sequence). DNA of the CDR3: TGTGCCAGCAGCCAAGATCGGAGGGCTAACTATGGCTACACCTTC. This gives the protein CASSQDRRANYGYTF.

This clonotype showed up just a few times. The CDR3, as DNA: TGCAGTGCGACTAGCGGATCGAACACCGGGGAGCTGTTTTTT. It translates to CSATSGSNTGELFF. The rearrangement uses TRBV20-1 and TRBJ2-2; 9 positions agree with TRBD2. This CDR3 is built from 14 residues. Per the germline V gene, CDR1 is DFQATT and CDR2 is SNEGSKA (reference sequence). V lost 6 bases, J lost 0 bases, and 2 bases stayed unmatched.

This clonotype was detected a few times. The chain uses TRBV29-1 and TRBJ1-1; perhaps TRBD1 as D (5 bases). This CDR3 has 13 amino acids. Germline V gene lookup returns CDR1 SQVTM and CDR2 ANQGSEA. V was clipped by 5 bases and J by 4 bases, with 14 bases between them. The CDR3 spells CSVPDPGGTEAFF. CDR3 coding DNA: TGCAGCGTTCCAGACCCGGGGGGCACTGAAGCTTTCTTT.

The DNA for the CDR3 is TGTGCCAGCAGTGACACCACTGGATCTAGCTACGGGAGGGGCGAGCAGTACTTC. Translation gives CASSDTTGSSYGRGEQYF. The chain has TRBV6-2 or TRBV6-3 and TRBJ2-5; TRBD2 aligns across 8 bases. The J call could be wrong; TRBJ2-7 is a better fit for the DNA end. Germline CDR1 is MNHEY and CDR2 is SVGEGT. The CDR3 length is 18 residues.

The chain links TRBV7-2 to TRBJ1-5; D might be TRBD1 (5 bases). The CDR3 has 14 residues. Germline V CDR1 and CDR2: SGHTA, FQGNSA. Trimming shortened V by 2 bases and J by 4 bases, and 9 bases separated the two germline ends. The DNA of the CDR3 is TGTGCCAGCAGCTTACGTTCAGGGAATCAGCCCCAGCATTTT. This encodes CASSLRSGNQPQHF.

The chain has TRBV20-1 and TRBJ2-7; 11 bases agree with TRBD2. There are 14 residues in the CDR3. CDR1 and CDR2 (germline): DFQATT, SNEGSKA (reference sequence). J gave up 2 bases and V 4 bases, and 4 bases lay outside the gene matches. The CDR3 sequence: CSAIPGLAAYEQYF. The CDR3 DNA follows: TGCAGTGCTATACCGGGACTAGCGGCCTACGAGCAGTACTTC.

This clonotype was seen more than once but under ten times. This chain uses TRBV20-1 with TRBJ1-1; no firm D call. The V end was cut by 0 bases, the J end by 4 bases, with 12 bases between. Germline V gene sequence: CDR1 DFQATT, CDR2 SNEGSKA (reference sequence). The length of the CDR3 is 14 residues. CDR3 bases: TGCAGTGCTAGAGACTCGAGTATGATCACTGAAGCTTTCTTT. Translated: CSARDSSMITEAFF.

The rearrangement uses TRBV7-2 and TRBJ2-7, with 12 nucleotides matching TRBD2. CDR1 and CDR2 from the germline V gene are SGHTA and FQGNSA. The CDR3 totals 16 residues. Trimming removed 5 bases from V and 0 bases from J; junction bases left unmatched: 5. CDR3 in amino acids: CASSPGLAGISYEQYF. CDR3 DNA: TGTGCCAGCAGCCCAGGACTAGCGGGGATCTCCTACGAGCAGTACTTC. The entire variable domain, with the rest obtained from reference TRBV7-2 and TRBJ2-7, is as follows: GAGVSQSPSNKVTEKGKDVELRCDPISGHTALYWYRQSLGQGLEFLIYFQGNSAPDKSGLPSDRFSAERTGGSVSTLTIQRTQQEDSAVYLCASSPGLAGISYEQYFGPGTRLTVT.

The chain is built from TRBV20-1 and TRBJ2-3; no clear D. Germline CDR1 DFQATT, CDR2 SNEGSKA (reference sequence). V was clipped by 0 bases and J by 4 bases, with 14 bases between them. The CDR3 runs 15 residues. The CDR3 coding sequence is TGCAGTGCTAGAGAGGGGTTTTTGTTCCCAGATACGCAGTATTTT. It translates to CSAREGFLFPDTQYF.

The rearrangement links TRBV12-3 or TRBV12-4 to TRBJ1-5; the match to TRBD1 covers 9 bases. The length of the CDR3 is 15 residues. Trimming removed 5 bases from V and 4 bases from J; junction bases left unmatched: 6. The CDR3 is CASSPGDRVNQPQHF. In DNA, the CDR3 is TGTGCCAGCAGTCCTGGGGACAGGGTAAATCAGCCCCAGCATTTT.

This clonotype was counted a few times. The chain couples TRBV29-1 to TRBJ2-5; D is possibly TRBD1 or TRBD2 (5 bases each). V shed 8 bases and J shed 5 bases, with 12 bases lying between them. Germline V gives CDR1 SQVTM, CDR2 ANQGSEA. This CDR3 contains 11 residues. CDR3 region: CSPEWGETQYF. In nucleotides, the CDR3 is TGCAGCCCCGAATGGGGGGAGACCCAGTACTTC.

The chain has TRBV5-1 and TRBJ1-1; 10 bases agree with TRBD1. The germline CDR1 and CDR2 sequences are SGHRS and YFSETQ. With 5 bases clipped from V and 4 bases from J, the junction kept 8 bases outside the gene matches. The CDR3 spans 15 residues. Here the CDR3 DNA reads TGCGCCAGCAGGATGACAGGGGGCTTAGGCACTGAAGCTTTCTTT. This gives the protein CASRMTGGLGTEAFF.

V usage is TRBV28 and J usage is TRBJ1-4, with a possible D match to TRBD1 (6 bases). Between the trimmed V and J ends, which lost 3 bases and 3 bases, there was a span of 14 bases. The CDR3 contains 16 residues. CDR1 and CDR2 (germline): MDHEN, SYDVKM. CDR3 loop: CASSFLTGTSNEKLFF. CDR3 DNA sequence: TGTGCCAGCAGTTTCCTCACAGGGACCTCTAATGAAAAACTGTTTTTT.

V and J are TRBV29-1 and TRBJ2-3, with 9 bases that match TRBD2. Looked up from germline, CDR1 is SQVTM and CDR2 is ANQGSEA. The CDR3 covers 14 residues. CDR3 protein: CSAWAGGPADTQYF. DNA for the CDR3: TGCAGTGCTTGGGCGGGAGGGCCTGCAGATACGCAGTATTTT.